This T cell receptor beta chain was obtained from a study of shared clonotypes between healthy human individuals. Tens of millions of PBMCs supplied genomic DNA for unsorted samples. The germline V and J ends were trimmed by 4 bases and 4 bases, with 8 bases remaining between them. Per the germline V gene, CDR1 is MRHNA and CDR2 is SNTAGT. The CDR3 consists of 14 residues. General study points: Expectations were that clonotype sharing among donors would be affected by sequencing depth.

This clone was recorded only once. Antigen specificity is unknown. Original data processing: ImmunoSEQ sequences covered only the junction and lacked quality scores; filtering therefore differed. TCRdb's table, derived via immunoSEQ multiplex PCR, lists solely in-frame clones and lacks some. V and J calls and clone size are as listed in that table; D and trimming were resolved from the DNA. The sample lists a few hundred thousand clones; roughly three quarters were seen once. The clonotype was recovered from a woman aged 40 to 55 in good health. Some clones in this sample may be carry-over from other donors' samples. Sequencing was carried out using PBMCs. This chain links TRBV6-4 with TRBJ2-6; D not resolved. This chain's CDR3 is CASSVEVGANVLTF. CDR3 coding DNA: TGTGCCAGCAGTGTGGAAGTAGGGGCCAACGTCCTGACTTTC.